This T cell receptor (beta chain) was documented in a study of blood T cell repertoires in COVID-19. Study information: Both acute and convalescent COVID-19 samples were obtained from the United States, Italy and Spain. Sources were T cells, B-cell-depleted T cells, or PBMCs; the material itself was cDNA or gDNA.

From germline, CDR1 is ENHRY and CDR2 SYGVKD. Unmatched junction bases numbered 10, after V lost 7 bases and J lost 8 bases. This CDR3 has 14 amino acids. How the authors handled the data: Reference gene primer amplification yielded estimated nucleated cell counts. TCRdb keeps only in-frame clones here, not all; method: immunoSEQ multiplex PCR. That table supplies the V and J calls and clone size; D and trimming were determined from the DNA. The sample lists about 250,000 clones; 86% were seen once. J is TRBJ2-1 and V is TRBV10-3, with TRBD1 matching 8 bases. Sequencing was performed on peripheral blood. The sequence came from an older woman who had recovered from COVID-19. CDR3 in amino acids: CAINGQGAFDEQFF. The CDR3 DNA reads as TGTGCCATCAATGGCCAGGGGGCTTTCGATGAGCAGTTCTTC.